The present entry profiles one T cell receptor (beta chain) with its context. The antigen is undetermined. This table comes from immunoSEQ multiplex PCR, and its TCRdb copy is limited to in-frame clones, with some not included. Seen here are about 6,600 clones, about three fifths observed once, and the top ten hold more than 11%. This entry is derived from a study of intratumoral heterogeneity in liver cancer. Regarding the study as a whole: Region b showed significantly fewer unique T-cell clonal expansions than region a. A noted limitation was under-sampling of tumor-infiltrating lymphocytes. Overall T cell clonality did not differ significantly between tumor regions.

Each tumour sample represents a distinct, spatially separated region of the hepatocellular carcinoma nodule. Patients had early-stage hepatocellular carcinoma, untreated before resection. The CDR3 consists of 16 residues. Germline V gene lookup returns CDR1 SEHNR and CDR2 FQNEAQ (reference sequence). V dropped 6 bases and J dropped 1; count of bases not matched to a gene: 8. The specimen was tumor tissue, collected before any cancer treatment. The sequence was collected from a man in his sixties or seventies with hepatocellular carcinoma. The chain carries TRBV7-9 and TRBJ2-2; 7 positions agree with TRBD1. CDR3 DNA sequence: TGTGCCAGCAGTATTTTCCGGGACAGGAACACCGGGGAGCTGTTTTTT. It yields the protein CASSIFRDRNTGELFF. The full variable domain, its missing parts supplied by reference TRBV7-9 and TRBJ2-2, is DTGVSQNPRHKITKRGQNVTFRCDPISEHNRLYWYRQTLGQGPEFLTYFQNEAQLEKSRLLSDRFSAERPKGSFSTLEIQRTEQGDSAMYLCASSIFRDRNTGELFFGEGSRLTVL.